What follows is one TCR beta chain and its context. Its antigen is unknown. No base quality information exists; no much larger clone differs at one position. The data stem from a study of T cells after somatic rescue of genetic block (TCRdb year 2020). With respect to the entire study: The study assessed how robust, over the long term, a T-cell system was when the system had developed through somatic rescue of a genetic block in T-cell development.

The germline V gene (reference sequence) gives CDR1 as LNHDA and CDR2 as SQIVND. Its CDR3 holds 16 amino acids, cysteine through phenylalanine. The CDR3 DNA has 48 bases and is translated from base 1. V loses 4 bases of germline sequence and J loses 0 bases, and the interval between the two ends is 13 bases. Receptors were amplified or captured by the immunoSEQ multiplex PCR assay. Held by TCRdb, this immuneACCESS table contains in-frame sequences only and omits some clones. Under half of the omission traces to an unresolved V gene where checked; the cause of the rest is unknown. The sample table holds tens of thousands of clones, of which just under 90% were seen once. 1.5% to 2% of the sample is in the top ten clones.

Sequencing used peripheral blood mononuclear cells (PBMCs). This chain is built from TRBV19 and TRBJ1-3; the D region possibly corresponds to TRBD1 (6 bases align). The sequence derives from a woman younger than 35. The CDR3 protein: CASSTPTGSSGNTIYF. The DNA sequence is TGTGCCAGTAGTACCCCCACAGGGAGCTCTGGAAACACCATATATTTT.